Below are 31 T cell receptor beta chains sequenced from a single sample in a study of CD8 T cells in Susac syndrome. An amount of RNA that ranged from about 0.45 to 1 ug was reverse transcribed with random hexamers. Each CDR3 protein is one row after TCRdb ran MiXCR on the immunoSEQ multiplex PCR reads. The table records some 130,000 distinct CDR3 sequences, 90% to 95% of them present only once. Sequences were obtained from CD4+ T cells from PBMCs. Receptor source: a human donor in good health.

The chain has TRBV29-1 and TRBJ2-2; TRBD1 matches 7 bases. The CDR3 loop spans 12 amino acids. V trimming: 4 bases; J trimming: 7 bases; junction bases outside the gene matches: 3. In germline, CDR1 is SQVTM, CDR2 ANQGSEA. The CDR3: CSVGQGGGELFF. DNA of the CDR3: TGCAGCGTTGGACAGGGTGGCGGGGAGCTGTTTTTT.

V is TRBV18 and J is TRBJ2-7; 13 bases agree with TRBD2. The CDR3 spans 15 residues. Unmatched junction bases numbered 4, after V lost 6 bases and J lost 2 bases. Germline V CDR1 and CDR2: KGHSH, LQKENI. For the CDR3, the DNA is TGTGCCAGCTCCCCGGGACTAGCGGGGACCTACGAGCAGTACTTC. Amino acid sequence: CASSPGLAGTYEQYF.

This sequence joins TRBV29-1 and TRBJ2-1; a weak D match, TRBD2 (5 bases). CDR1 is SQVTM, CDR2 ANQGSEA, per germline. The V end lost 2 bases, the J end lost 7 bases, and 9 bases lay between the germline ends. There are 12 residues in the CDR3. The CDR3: CSVERGTNEQFF. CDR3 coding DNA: TGCAGCGTTGAACGGGGTACTAATGAGCAGTTCTTC.

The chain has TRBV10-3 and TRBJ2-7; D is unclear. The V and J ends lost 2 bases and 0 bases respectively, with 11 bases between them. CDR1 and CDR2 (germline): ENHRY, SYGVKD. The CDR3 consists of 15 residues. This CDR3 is CAISEEPGLSYEQYF. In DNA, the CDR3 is TGTGCCATCAGTGAGGAACCCGGCCTCTCCTACGAGCAGTACTTC.

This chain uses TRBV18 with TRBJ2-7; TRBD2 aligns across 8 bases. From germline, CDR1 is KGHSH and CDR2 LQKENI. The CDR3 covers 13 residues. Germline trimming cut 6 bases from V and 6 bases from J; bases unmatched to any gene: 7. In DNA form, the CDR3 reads TGTGCCAGCTCTTTAGCGGGAAGTGCCGAGCAGTACTTC. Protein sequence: CASSLAGSAEQYF.

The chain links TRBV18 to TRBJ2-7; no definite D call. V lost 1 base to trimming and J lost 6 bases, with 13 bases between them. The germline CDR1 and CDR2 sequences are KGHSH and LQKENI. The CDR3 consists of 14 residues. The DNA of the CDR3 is TGTGCCAGCTCACCACTACCAGTCCCCGGCGAGCAGTACTTC. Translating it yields CASSPLPVPGEQYF.

The CDR3 region has the DNA TGTGCCAGCAGCAAAGACGGACAGGGGAGTTTGTACGAGCAGTACTTC. As protein: CASSKDGQGSLYEQYF. J is TRBJ2-7 and V is TRBV21-1; the table's TRBD1 call for D was not verified on the DNA. TRBV21-1 is termed a pseudogene. The CDR3 totals 16 residues.

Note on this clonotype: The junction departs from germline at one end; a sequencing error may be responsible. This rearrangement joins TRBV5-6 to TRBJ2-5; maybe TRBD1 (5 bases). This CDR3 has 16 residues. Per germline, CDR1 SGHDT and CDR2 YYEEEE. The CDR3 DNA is TGTGCCAGCAGCTTGGAGGAACAGGCAGTCCAAGAGGCCCAGTACTTC. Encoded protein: CASSLEEQAVQEAQYF.

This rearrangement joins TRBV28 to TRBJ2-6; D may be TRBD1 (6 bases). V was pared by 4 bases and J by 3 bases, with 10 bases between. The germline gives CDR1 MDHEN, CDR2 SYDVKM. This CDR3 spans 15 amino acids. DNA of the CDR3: TGTGCCAGCAGTTCCCCAGGGGTTGGGGCCAACGTCCTGACTTTC. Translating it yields CASSSPGVGANVLTF.

CDR3 in amino acids: CASSDWGTGSQTQYF. CDR3 DNA: TGTGCCAGCAGTGATTGGGGGACAGGGTCGCAGACCCAGTACTTC. This chain links TRBV2 with TRBJ2-5; TRBD1 agrees at 9 bases. Germline CDR1 and CDR2: SNHLY and FYNNEI. The ends lost 3 bases at V and 6 bases at J; junction bases unmatched: 8. The CDR3 totals 15 residues.

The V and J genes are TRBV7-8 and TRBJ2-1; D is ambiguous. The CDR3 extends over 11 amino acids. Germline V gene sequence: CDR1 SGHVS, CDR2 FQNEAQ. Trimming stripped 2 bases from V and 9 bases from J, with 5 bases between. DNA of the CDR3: TGTGCCAGCAGCTTATTCAGTGAGCAGTTCTTC. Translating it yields CASSLFSEQFF.

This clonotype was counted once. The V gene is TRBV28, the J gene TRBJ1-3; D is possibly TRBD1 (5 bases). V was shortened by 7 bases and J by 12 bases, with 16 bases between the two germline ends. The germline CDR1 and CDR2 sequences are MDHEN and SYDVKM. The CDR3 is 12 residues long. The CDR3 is CASMGPLGGIYF. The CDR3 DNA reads TGTGCCAGCATGGGACCCCTCGGGGGCATATATTTT.

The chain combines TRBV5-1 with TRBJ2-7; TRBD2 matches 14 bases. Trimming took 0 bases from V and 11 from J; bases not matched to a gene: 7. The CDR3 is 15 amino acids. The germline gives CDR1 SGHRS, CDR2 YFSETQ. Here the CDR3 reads CASSLEGGTSGRKYF. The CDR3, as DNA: TGCGCCAGCAGCTTGGAGGGGGGGACTAGCGGGAGAAAGTACTTC. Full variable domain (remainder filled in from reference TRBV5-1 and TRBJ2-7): KAGVTQTPRYLIKTRGQQVTLSCSPISGHRSVSWYQQTPGQGLQFLFEYFSETQRNKGNFPGRFSGRQFSNSRSEMNVSTLELGDSALYLCASSLEGGTSGRKYFGPGTRLTVT.

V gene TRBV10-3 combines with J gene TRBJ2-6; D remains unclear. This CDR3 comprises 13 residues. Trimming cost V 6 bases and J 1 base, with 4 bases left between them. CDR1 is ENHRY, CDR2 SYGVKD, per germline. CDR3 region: CAIRESGANVLTF. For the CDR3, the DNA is TGTGCCATCAGGGAATCTGGGGCCAACGTCCTGACTTTC.

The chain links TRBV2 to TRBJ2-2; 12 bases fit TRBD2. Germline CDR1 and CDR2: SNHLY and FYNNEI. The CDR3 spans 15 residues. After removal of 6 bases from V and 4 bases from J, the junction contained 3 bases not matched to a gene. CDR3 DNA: TGTGCCAGCAGGGAGGGACTAGCGGGCACCGGGGAGCTGTTTTTT. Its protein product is CASREGLAGTGELFF.

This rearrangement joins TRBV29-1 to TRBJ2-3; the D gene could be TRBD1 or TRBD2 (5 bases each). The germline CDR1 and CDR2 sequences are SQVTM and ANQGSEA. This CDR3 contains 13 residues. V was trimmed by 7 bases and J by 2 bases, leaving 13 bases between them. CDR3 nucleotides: TGCAGCGCTAAAGGAGGACACACAGATACGCAGTATTTT. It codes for CSAKGGHTDTQYF.

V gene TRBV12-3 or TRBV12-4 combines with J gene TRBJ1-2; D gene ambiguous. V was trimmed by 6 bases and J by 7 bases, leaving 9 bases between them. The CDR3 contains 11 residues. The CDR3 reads CASRLYGGYTF. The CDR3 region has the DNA TGTGCCAGCAGATTGTACGGTGGCTACACCTTC.

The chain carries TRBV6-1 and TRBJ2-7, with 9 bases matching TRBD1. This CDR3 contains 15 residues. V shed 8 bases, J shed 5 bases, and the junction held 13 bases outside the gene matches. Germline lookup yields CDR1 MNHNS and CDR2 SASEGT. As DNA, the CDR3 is TGTGCCAGCCCCAACCCGACAGGGGGGAACCACGAGCAGTACTTC. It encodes CASPNPTGGNHEQYF.

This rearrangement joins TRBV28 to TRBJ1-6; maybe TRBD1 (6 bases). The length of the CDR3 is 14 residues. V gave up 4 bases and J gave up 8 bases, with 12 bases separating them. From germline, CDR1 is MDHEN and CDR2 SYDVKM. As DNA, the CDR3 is TGTGCCAGCAGTTGGCCCAGGGGTCATTCACCCCTCCACTTT. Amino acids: CASSWPRGHSPLHF. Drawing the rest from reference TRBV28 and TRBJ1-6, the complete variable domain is DVKVTQSSRYLVKRTGEKVFLECVQDMDHENMFWYRQDPGLGLRLIYFSYDVKMKEKGDIPEGYSVSREKKERFSLILESASTNQTSMYLCASSWPRGHSPLHFGNGTRLTVT.

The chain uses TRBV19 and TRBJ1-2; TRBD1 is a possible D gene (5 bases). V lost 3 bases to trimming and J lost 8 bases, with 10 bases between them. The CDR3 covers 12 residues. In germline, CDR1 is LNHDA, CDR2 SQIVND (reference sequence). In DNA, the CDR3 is TGTGCCAGTAGTATGGAGGGGCGAGGCTACACCTTC. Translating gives CASSMEGRGYTF.

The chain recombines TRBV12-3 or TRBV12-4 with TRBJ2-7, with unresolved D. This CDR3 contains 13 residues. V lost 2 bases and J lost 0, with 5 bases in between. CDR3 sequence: CASSLHNSYEQYF. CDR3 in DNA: TGTGCCAGCAGTTTACACAACTCCTACGAGCAGTACTTC.

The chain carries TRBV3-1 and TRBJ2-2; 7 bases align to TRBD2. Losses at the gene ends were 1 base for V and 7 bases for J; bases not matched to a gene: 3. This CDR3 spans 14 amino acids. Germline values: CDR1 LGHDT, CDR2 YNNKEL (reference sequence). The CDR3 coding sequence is TGTGCCAGCAGCCAAGGGACTAGTAACGGGGAGCTGTTTTTT. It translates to CASSQGTSNGELFF.

Written as DNA, the CDR3 is TGTGCCAGTAGTGCCCTCCCCGACAGGGGCAATCAGCCCCAGCATTTT. This encodes CASSALPDRGNQPQHF. The chain is built from TRBV19 and TRBJ1-5, with 7 bases lining up with TRBD1. The germline gives CDR1 LNHDA, CDR2 SQIVND (reference sequence). V was clipped by 5 bases and J by 2 bases; unmatched bases: 9. CDR3 length: 16 residues.

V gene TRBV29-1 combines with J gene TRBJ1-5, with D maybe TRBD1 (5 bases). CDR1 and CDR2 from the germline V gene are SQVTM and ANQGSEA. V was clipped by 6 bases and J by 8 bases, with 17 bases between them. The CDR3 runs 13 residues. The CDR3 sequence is CSVGDAPAEPQHF. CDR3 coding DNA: TGCAGCGTGGGGGACGCCCCTGCGGAGCCCCAGCATTTT. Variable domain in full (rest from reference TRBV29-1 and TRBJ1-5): SAVISQKPSRDICQRGTSLTIQCQVDSQVTMMFWYRQQPGQSLTLIATANQGSEATYESGFVIDKFPISRPNLTFSTLTVSNMSPEDSSIYLCSVGDAPAEPQHFGDGTRLSIL.

The CDR3 here is CASSPEASTGELFF. The CDR3 DNA reads TGTGCCAGCAGTCCCGAGGCCAGCACCGGGGAGCTGTTTTTT. The J gene is TRBJ2-2, the V gene TRBV6-6, with D hard to call. V was shortened by 5 bases and J by 4 bases, with 11 bases between the two germline ends. CDR1 and CDR2 (germline): MNHNY, SVGAGI (reference sequence). This CDR3 comprises 14 residues.

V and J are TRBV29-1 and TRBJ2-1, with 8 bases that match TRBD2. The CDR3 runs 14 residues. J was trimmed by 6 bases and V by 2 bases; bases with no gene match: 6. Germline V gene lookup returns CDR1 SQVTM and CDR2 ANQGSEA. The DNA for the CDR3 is TGCAGCGTTGAAATGGTAGCGGGAATCAATGAGCAGTTCTTC. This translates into CSVEMVAGINEQFF.

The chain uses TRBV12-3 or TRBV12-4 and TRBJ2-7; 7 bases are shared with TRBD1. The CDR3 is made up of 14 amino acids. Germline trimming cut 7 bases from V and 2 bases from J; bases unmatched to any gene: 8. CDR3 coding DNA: TGTGCCAGCACCCTCAGGGGGACGGCCTACGAGCAGTACTTC. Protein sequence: CASTLRGTAYEQYF.

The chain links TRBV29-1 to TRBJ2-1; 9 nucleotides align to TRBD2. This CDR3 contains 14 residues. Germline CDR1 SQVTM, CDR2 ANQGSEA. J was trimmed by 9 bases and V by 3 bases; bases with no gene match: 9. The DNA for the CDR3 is TGCAGCGTTGAGAGGATCGCGGGAGGGTCTGAGCAGTTCTTC. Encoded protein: CSVERIAGGSEQFF.

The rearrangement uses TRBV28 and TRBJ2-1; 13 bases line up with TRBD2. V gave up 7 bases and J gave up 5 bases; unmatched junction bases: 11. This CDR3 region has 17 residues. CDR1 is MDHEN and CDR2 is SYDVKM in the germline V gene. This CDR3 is CASTPSLGTSGDNEQFF. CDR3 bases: TGTGCCAGCACCCCTTCCCTCGGGACTAGCGGGGACAATGAGCAGTTCTTC.

The CDR3 loop reads CASRIPTNYGYTF. The CDR3 region has the DNA TGTGCCAGCAGGATTCCTACTAACTATGGCTACACCTTC. The V and J genes are TRBV6-5 and TRBJ1-2; no clear D gene. The CDR3 spans 13 residues. Trimming shortened V by 6 bases and J by 0 bases, and 8 bases separated the two germline ends. CDR1 is MNHEY, CDR2 SVGAGI, per germline.

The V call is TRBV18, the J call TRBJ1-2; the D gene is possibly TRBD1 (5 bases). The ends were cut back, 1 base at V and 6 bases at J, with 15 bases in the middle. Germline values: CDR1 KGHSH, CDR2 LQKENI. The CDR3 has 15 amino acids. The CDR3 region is CASSPLPGGDDGYTF. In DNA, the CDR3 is TGTGCCAGCTCACCACTTCCCGGGGGAGACGATGGCTACACCTTC.